The 21 T cell receptor beta chains in this list originate from one sample, sequenced in a study of T cells in Graves' hyperthyroidism and ophthalmopathy. RNA transcripts served as the template for amplifying TCR beta CDR3 regions. With the HTBI primer set, the TCR CDR3 went through a first round of RT-PCR. TCRdb analysed the multiplex PCR reads with MiXCR anew, one entry per CDR3 protein. The sample lists 300,000 to 450,000 distinct CDR3 sequences, around 18% occurring once. Specimen: blood. The receptors were gathered from a woman between 40 and 50 years old with Graves' ophthalmopathy.

This clonotype was counted many times. The V and J genes are TRBV5-1 and TRBJ2-7; 10 bases fit TRBD2. The CDR3 is made up of 15 amino acids. CDR1 and CDR2 from the germline V gene are SGHRS and YFSETQ. Trimming at V came to 5 bases and at J to 5 bases, leaving 10 bases not matched to a gene. The CDR3 here is CASRVASGRVHEQYF. The DNA of the CDR3 is TGCGCCAGCAGGGTAGCTAGCGGGAGAGTCCACGAGCAGTACTTC.

This clonotype appeared many times. The rearrangement uses TRBV27 and TRBJ2-2, with D maybe TRBD2 (6 bases). V lost 3 bases to trimming and J lost 4 bases, with 9 bases between them. Germline V CDR1 and CDR2: MNHEY, SMNVEV (reference sequence). The CDR3 consists of 14 residues. As DNA, the CDR3 is TGTGCCAGCAGTTTCCGCGGGACCACCGGGGAGCTGTTTTTT. It is translated as CASSFRGTTGELFF.

This clonotype was counted many times. This chain uses TRBV27 with TRBJ1-2, with TRBD1 matching over 8 bases. The V and J ends lost 7 bases and 6 bases, in that order; junction bases with no gene match: 10. Germline V gives CDR1 MNHEY, CDR2 SMNVEV (reference sequence). This CDR3 has 14 amino acids. The CDR3, as DNA: TGTGCCAGCACCACAGGGGGGGCAGCCCATGGCTACACCTTC. It translates to CASTTGGAAHGYTF.

V gene TRBV7-2 combines with J gene TRBJ2-5; possible D gene TRBD1, 6 bases. The germline V gene has CDR1 SGHTA and CDR2 FQGNSA. With 4 bases removed from V and 3 bases from J, the gap between germline ends came to 15 bases. The CDR3 is 15 amino acids. CDR3 loop: CASSYQGRDEETQYF. As DNA, the CDR3 is TGTGCCAGCAGCTACCAGGGGCGTGACGAAGAGACCCAGTACTTC.

This clonotype was recorded a few times. V and J are TRBV28 and TRBJ2-7; 13 bases fit TRBD2. From germline, CDR1 is MDHEN and CDR2 SYDVKM. Trimming cost V 3 bases and J 5 bases; bases outside gene matches: 7. The CDR3 consists of 16 residues. CDR3 bases: TGTGCCAGCAGTTTCGTTGGACTAGCGGGAGAACACGAGCAGTACTTC. Its translation: CASSFVGLAGEHEQYF.

This rearrangement joins TRBV6-1 to TRBJ1-5; no clear D gene. Trimming took 4 bases from V and 9 from J, leaving 13 bases between them. CDR3 size: 13 residues. Germline V lookup: CDR1 MNHNS, CDR2 SASEGT. This CDR3 is CASSAEDISPQHF. The CDR3 bases are TGTGCCAGCAGTGCAGAAGACATTTCGCCCCAGCATTTT.

The rearrangement links TRBV2 to TRBJ2-7, with D unclear. Trimming took 2 bases from V and 3 from J, leaving 11 bases between them. This CDR3 spans 14 amino acids. Germline V lookup: CDR1 SNHLY, CDR2 FYNNEI. The CDR3 is CASSEHPAFYEQYF. The CDR3 DNA reads as TGTGCCAGCAGTGAACATCCGGCTTTCTACGAGCAGTACTTC.

The chain joins TRBV6-4 to TRBJ1-2; D might be TRBD1 (6 bases). Trimming shortened V by 7 bases and J by 5 bases, and 14 bases separated the two germline ends. Germline loops: CDR1 MRHNA, CDR2 SNTAGT. The CDR3 is 13 residues long. CDR3 sequence: CASTLDSFYGYTF. The CDR3 bases are TGTGCCAGCACCTTGGACAGCTTTTATGGCTACACCTTC.

The chain links TRBV6-1 to TRBJ2-2; D possibly corresponds to TRBD2 (6 bases). Germline V gives CDR1 MNHNS, CDR2 SASEGT. Trimming shortened V by 5 bases and J by 6 bases, and 19 bases separated the two germline ends. This CDR3 region has 16 residues. CDR3 loop: CASSQLATRVAGELFF. The CDR3 coding sequence is TGTGCCAGCAGTCAACTAGCAACTCGTGTCGCCGGGGAGCTGTTTTTT.

Many counts were recorded for this clonotype. The chain is built from TRBV11-2 and TRBJ2-7; D may be TRBD2 (6 bases). The germline V and J ends were trimmed by 3 bases and 2 bases, with 8 bases remaining between them. CDR1 is SGHAT, CDR2 FQNNGV, per germline. The CDR3 runs to 13 residues. The CDR3 here is CASSLTRAYEQYF. The CDR3 DNA sequence: TGTGCCAGCAGCTTGACTAGAGCCTACGAGCAGTACTTC. Full variable domain (outside the CDR3, taken from reference TRBV11-2 and TRBJ2-7): EAGVAQSPRYKIIEKRQSVAFWCNPISGHATLYWYQQILGQGPKLLIQFQNNGVVDDSQLPKDRFSAERLKGVDSTLKIQPAKLEDSAVYLCASSLTRAYEQYFGPGTRLTVT.

This clonotype showed up many times. The chain has TRBV11-2 and TRBJ1-1; D ambiguous. Germline CDR1 and CDR2: SGHAT and FQNNGV. Deletions cut 5 bases from V and 4 bases from J, with 8 bases between. The CDR3 has 12 amino acids. The CDR3 is CASSDGVTEAFF. CDR3 bases: TGTGCCAGCAGCGATGGGGTCACTGAAGCTTTCTTT.

This clonotype was detected many times. The chain recombines TRBV9 with TRBJ1-2; maybe TRBD1 (5 bases). Trimming cost V 0 bases and J 4 bases, with 10 bases left between them. The CDR3 length is 14 residues. Germline CDR1 is SGDLS and CDR2 is YYNGEE. CDR3 DNA: TGTGCCAGCAGCGTAGGCCGGGGCCCCTATGGCTACACCTTC. Its protein is CASSVGRGPYGYTF.

V and J are TRBV11-1 and TRBJ2-6; D possibly corresponds to TRBD2 (6 bases). The CDR3 length is 18 residues. The germline V gene has CDR1 SGHAT and CDR2 FQDESV (reference sequence). V was cut by 5 bases and J by 0 bases, with 17 bases left in between. Written as DNA, the CDR3 is TGTGCCAGCAGCCCGACCCGCGGGGCCAGCTCTGGGGCCAACGTCCTGACTTTC. Its protein product is CASSPTRGASSGANVLTF.

Many counts were recorded for this clonotype. The chain employs TRBV19 and TRBJ1-1, with unresolved D. Germline V gene sequence: CDR1 LNHDA, CDR2 SQIVND (reference sequence). CDR3 length: 11 residues. Trimming removed 9 bases at V and 3 bases at J, with 8 bases between. CDR3 amino acids: CARLRDTEAFF. CDR3 sequence (DNA): TGTGCCAGGCTGAGGGACACTGAAGCTTTCTTT.

This clonotype turned up a few times. V is TRBV19 and J is TRBJ2-2, with D perhaps TRBD1 or TRBD2 (5 bases each). V lost 3 bases to trimming and J lost 3 bases, with 14 bases between them. Germline CDR1 is LNHDA and CDR2 is SQIVND (reference sequence). The CDR3 covers 16 residues. The CDR3 sequence: CASSMGPAPYTGELFF. The DNA for the CDR3 is TGTGCCAGTAGTATGGGACCGGCCCCGTACACCGGGGAGCTGTTTTTT.

The chain joins TRBV30 to TRBJ2-7, with 7 bases identical to TRBD1. Unmatched junction bases numbered 10, after V lost 0 bases and J lost 2 bases. The V gene's germline CDR1 is GTSNPN and CDR2 SVGIG (reference sequence). The CDR3 runs to 16 residues. The CDR3 here is CAWSVTRTGEPYEQYF. The CDR3 nucleotides are TGTGCCTGGAGTGTAACCCGGACAGGAGAACCCTACGAGCAGTACTTC.

In this sample, this clonotype turned up many times. V and J are TRBV6-5 and TRBJ1-5; D might be TRBD1 (5 bases). Germline V CDR1 and CDR2: MNHEY, SVGAGI. Trimming took 0 bases from V and 0 from J, leaving 12 bases between them. The CDR3 sequence is 17 residues long. DNA of the CDR3: TGTGCCAGCAGTTACTCGGTGTGGGGCGATAGCAATCAGCCCCAGCATTTT. Translated, it gives CASSYSVWGDSNQPQHF.

The chain employs TRBV12-3 or TRBV12-4 and TRBJ2-5; a possible D gene is TRBD1 (6 bases). Trimming removed 7 bases at V and 7 bases at J, with 19 bases between. The length of the CDR3 is 14 residues. The DNA for the CDR3 is TGTGCCAGCACCTTAACGACAGGCGCAGGGACCCAGTACTTC. Encoded protein: CASTLTTGAGTQYF.

This clonotype was observed many times. CDR3 DNA sequence: TGTGCCAGCAGTAAAGAAGCCGGGACAGGGGTTGGAAACATTCAGTACTTC. Its translation is CASSKEAGTGVGNIQYF. The gene calls are TRBV28 and TRBJ2-4; 10 bases are a match to TRBD1. The trim removed 5 bases at V and 6 bases at J, leaving 13 bases unmatched. The CDR3 has 17 amino acids. Germline assignment: CDR1 MDHEN and CDR2 SYDVKM.

The sample holds many counts of this clonotype. The CDR3 here is CASSWRRGGSYEQYF. DNA for the CDR3: TGTGCCAGCAGTTGGCGAAGGGGCGGATCCTACGAGCAGTACTTC. This rearrangement joins TRBV6-5 to TRBJ2-7, with a tentative D call TRBD1 (5 bases). Germline V lookup: CDR1 MNHEY, CDR2 SVGAGI. Deletions cut 4 bases from V and 1 base from J, with 14 bases between. The CDR3 is 15 residues long.

This clonotype was found many times. V usage is TRBV12-3 or TRBV12-4 and J usage is TRBJ1-5; D is unclear. This CDR3 has 14 amino acids. With 3 bases removed from V and 1 base from J, the gap between germline ends came to 7 bases. Here the CDR3 reads CASSFFSSNQPQHF. The CDR3 DNA reads TGTGCCAGCAGTTTTTTTTCCAGCAATCAGCCCCAGCATTTT.